Here is one TCR beta chain with its context. Antigen: not known. A junction boundary mismatches the germline segment, possibly from a read error. TCRdb processed the PCR reads anew with MiXCR; each CDR3 protein has one entry. This sample has 250,000 to 400,000 distinct CDR3 sequences, with roughly 23% found just once. A CD8+CD4-CCR7+CD45RA+ gate was used to sort naive CD8 T cells. The data were obtained in a study of molecular identifiers for immune sequencing clone quantification. Study results and limitations: Over 98% of effector molecules, yet under 1% of naive-cell molecules, were held by clones above 20 RNA copies.

Germline V CDR1 and CDR2: SEHNR, FQNEAQ (reference sequence). The CDR3 length is 14 residues. The sample taken for sequencing was naive CD8+ T cells from blood, with Jurkat cell RNA spiked in. Specified subset: FACS-sorted CD8+CD4-CCR7+CD45RA+ naive T cells. The source of this sequence is a human donor in good health. Some libraries in this study had Jurkat cell RNA spiked in. This rearrangement joins TRBV7-9 to TRBJ1-1, with D uncertain. The CDR3 DNA is TGTGCCGGCAGCTACGTGAGACCGAACACTGAAGCTTTCTTT. The encoded protein is CAGSYVRPNTEAFF.